In its sample, the clone carrying this T cell receptor (beta chain) was seen once. Its antigen remains unknown. These data belong to a study of T cell responses to AZD1222 COVID-19 vaccine. Findings of the study overall: Recipients of two AZD1222 doses showed rising Spike-specific TCR breadth and depth.

Germline CDR1 and CDR2: SGHTA and FQGTGA. This CDR3 is built from 14 residues. Losses at the gene ends were 7 bases for V and 6 bases for J; bases not matched to a gene: 8. Libraries were prepared by immunoSEQ multiplex PCR; TCRdb keeps only in-frame clonotypes and omits some of them. This sample carries 130,000 to 150,000 clones, roughly nine tenths of them seen once, and the ten largest clones take approximately 3.6%. The chain combines TRBV7-3 with TRBJ2-2; 7 bases line up with TRBD1. This clonotype was obtained from an adult in good health. The material sequenced was peripheral blood, taken on day 0 of AZD1222 vaccination. The CDR3 DNA sequence: TGTGCCAGCACCCGAACAGGGGTTCCCGGGGAGCTGTTTTTT. It codes for CASTRTGVPGELFF.